The entry below gives a single TCR beta chain sequence along with its context. What it binds is unknown. Using immunoSEQ multiplex PCR, the repertoire was profiled, and TCRdb retains in-frame clones only, with some absent. The table lists about 96,000 clones, roughly nine tenths of them singletons. This sample was taken from a study of T cell responses to AZD1222 COVID-19 vaccine. General observations from the study: Most donors were white British and more were female, and clonal diversity was possibly underestimated.

The CDR3 spans 22 residues. The receptor's source is an adult in good health. The specimen comprised peripheral blood, sampled on day 0 of AZD1222 vaccination. The chain recombines TRBV1 with TRBJ1-5. TRBV1 is deemed a pseudogene. The CDR3: CTSSQDFLGAAREPGSNQPQHF. The CDR3 nucleotides read TGCACCAGCAGCCAAGATTTTTTGGGAGCAGCGAGGGAACCGGGGAGCAATCAGCCCCAGCATTTT.